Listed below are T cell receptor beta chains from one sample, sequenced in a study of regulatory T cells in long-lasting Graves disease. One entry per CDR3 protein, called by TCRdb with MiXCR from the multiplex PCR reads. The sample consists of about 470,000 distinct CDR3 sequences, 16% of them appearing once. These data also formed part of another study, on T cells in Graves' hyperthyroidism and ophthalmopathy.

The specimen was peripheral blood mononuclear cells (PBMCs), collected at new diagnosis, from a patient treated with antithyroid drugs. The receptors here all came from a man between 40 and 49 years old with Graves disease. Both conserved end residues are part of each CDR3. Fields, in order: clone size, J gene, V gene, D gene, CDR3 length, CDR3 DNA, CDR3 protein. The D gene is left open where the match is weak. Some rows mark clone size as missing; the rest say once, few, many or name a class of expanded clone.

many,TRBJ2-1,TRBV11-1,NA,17,TGTGCCAGCAGCTTATTTTATGAGGGGAGCTCCTACAATGAGCAGTTCTTC,CASSLFYEGSSYNEQFF
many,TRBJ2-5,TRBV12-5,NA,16,TGTGCTAGTGGTTCGCGGGCGGGACGGAGCCAAGAGACCCAGTACTTC,CASGSRAGRSQETQYF
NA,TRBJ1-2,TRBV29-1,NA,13,TGCAGCGTTGACCCACAGGGCGGCTATGGCTACACCTTC,CSVDPQGGYGYTF
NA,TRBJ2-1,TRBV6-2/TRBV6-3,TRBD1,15,TGTGCCAGCAGTGAAGACAGGGATCGTTACAATGAGCAGTTCTTC,CASSEDRDRYNEQFF
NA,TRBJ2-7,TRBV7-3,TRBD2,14,TGTGCCAGCAGCTTGGAGGGAGGGTCCTCCGAGCAGTACTTC,CASSLEGGSSEQYF
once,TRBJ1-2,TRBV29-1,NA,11,TGCAGCGTACCCGTGGGGGGTGGCTACACCTTC,CSVPVGGGYTF
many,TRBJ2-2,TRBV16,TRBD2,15,TGTGCCAGCAGCCAAACGACTAGCACGACCGGGGAGCTGTTTTTT,CASSQTTSTTGELFF
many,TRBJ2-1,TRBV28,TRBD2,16,TGTGCCAGCAGGACAAGCGGGGCCGTCTCCTACAATGAGCAGTTCTTC,CASRTSGAVSYNEQFF
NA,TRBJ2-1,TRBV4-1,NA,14,TGCGCCAGCAGCCAACAAGCTCTTTTGAATGAGCAGTTCTTC,CASSQQALLNEQFF
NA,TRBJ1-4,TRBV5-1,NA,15,TGTGCCAGCAGCGGTGAGGGGGGCCTCAATGAAAAACTGTTTTTT,CASSGEGGLNEKLFF
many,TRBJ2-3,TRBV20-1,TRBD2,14,TGCAGTGCCCCCGGGGCGGGAGGTGCAGATACGCAGTATTTT,CSAPGAGGADTQYF
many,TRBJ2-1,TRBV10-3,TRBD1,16,TGTGCCATCAGTGAGCCCGGGACAGGGAAACGGGCTGAGCAGTTCTTC,CAISEPGTGKRAEQFF
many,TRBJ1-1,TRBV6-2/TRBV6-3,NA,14,TGTGCCAGCAGCGGAGGGTCTATGAACACTGAAGCTTTCTTT,CASSGGSMNTEAFF
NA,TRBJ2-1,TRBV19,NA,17,TGTGCCAGTAGTAGCCGGCCAGACTGGACCTCCTACAATGAGCAGTTCTTC,CASSSRPDWTSYNEQFF
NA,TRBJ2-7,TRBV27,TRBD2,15,TGTGCCAGCAGTACAACACCGGGAGGTTCCTACGAGCAGTACTTC,CASSTTPGGSYEQYF
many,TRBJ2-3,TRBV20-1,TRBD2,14,TGCAGTGCCAAGGGGACTAGCGGGAGGGATACGCAGTATTTT,CSAKGTSGRDTQYF
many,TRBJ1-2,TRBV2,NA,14,TGTGCCAGTGCGGTGGCAGGGGACTTGGGTGGCTACACCTTC,CASAVAGDLGGYTF
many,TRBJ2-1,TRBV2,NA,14,TGTGCCAGCAGTCAACTATTCTCCTACAATGAGCAGTTCTTC,CASSQLFSYNEQFF
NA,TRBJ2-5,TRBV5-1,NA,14,TGCGCCAGCAGTCTGGCGGCCGGGCAAGAGACCCAGTACTTC,CASSLAAGQETQYF
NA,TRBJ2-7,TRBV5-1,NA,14,TGCGCCAGCAGCTTGCGTGAAACCTCCTACGAGCAGTACTTC,CASSLRETSYEQYF
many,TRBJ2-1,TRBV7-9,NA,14,TGTGCCAGCAGCCGAGGGACTGATGGGAATGAGCAGTTCTTC,CASSRGTDGNEQFF
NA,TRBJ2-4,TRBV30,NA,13,TGTGCCTTTTCCCTGGGCGCGGGAAACATTCAGTACTTC,CAFSLGAGNIQYF
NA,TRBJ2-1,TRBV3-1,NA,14,TGTGCCAGCAGCCAAGATCCCTGGGGCAATGAGCAGTTCTTC,CASSQDPWGNEQFF
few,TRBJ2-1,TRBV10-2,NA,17,TGCGCCAGCAGGGAACTAGCGAGAGGGGGATCCTACAATGAGCAGTTCTTC,CASRELARGGSYNEQFF
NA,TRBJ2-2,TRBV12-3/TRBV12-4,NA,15,TGTGCCAGCAGTCCCCCGATATTGAACACCGGGGAGCTGTTTTTT,CASSPPILNTGELFF